Sequencing of this T cell receptor beta chain was carried out in a study of identical twins. This clonotype was detected a few times. Its antigen is still unknown. Study-wide findings and caveats: Alpha sequences out of frame and shared by twins had excess low generation probability. Out-of-frame beta chain sequences displayed weaker excess sharing between twins. Memory repertoires showed no such pattern, whereas abundant cord blood beta clonotypes carried fewer insertions.

One entry per CDR3 protein results from TCRdb running MiXCR on the 5' RACE reads. The data contain 500,000 to 650,000 distinct CDR3 sequences, 7.1% of them singletons. Healthy Caucasians were all of the donors. Trimming took 3 bases from V and 6 from J; bases not matched to a gene: 10. CDR1 and CDR2 from the germline V gene are SEHNR and FQNEAQ (reference sequence). The CDR3 consists of 17 residues. The same data also contributed to another study, on yellow fever vaccine responses in identical twins.

The receptor comes from a woman between 18 and 30 years old in good health. The rearrangement uses TRBV7-9 and TRBJ2-3, with 12 bases lining up with TRBD2. Sequencing used PBMCs. The CDR3 DNA is TGTGCCAGCAGCTTCCGGACTAGCGGGGTAAAAGCGGATACGCAGTATTTT. Protein sequence: CASSFRTSGVKADTQYF.